This entry describes one TCR beta chain. Its antigen is currently unknown. Memory CD4+ T cells were sorted as CD4+CD45RO+CD25- cells. After constant-region reverse-primer amplification, full-length variable regions underwent semi-nested PCR with Nested Universal Primer A. TCRdb re-called the 5' RACE reads through MiXCR, storing one row per CDR3 protein. The table shows 55,000 to 70,000 distinct CDR3 sequences, with around 26% occurring only once. The CDR3 has 15 amino acids. V dropped 7 bases and J dropped 5; count of bases not matched to a gene: 8. CDR1 SGHVS and CDR2 FQNEAQ come from the germline V gene. Regarding the study as a whole: Tumor memory CD4+ T cell TCR gene usage clustered with blood and lymph node memory CD4+ cells and lymph node naive CD4+ cells. The larger cohort examined one V-J beta rearrangement, not whole repertoires.

The chain couples TRBV7-8 to TRBJ2-5; 12 bases fit TRBD1. The specimen sequenced was tumor-infiltrating memory CD4+ T cells sorted from the breast tumor. As to subset: memory CD4+ T cells, CD4+CD45RO+CD25-. The origin of this receptor is a female donor with breast cancer. CDR3 in DNA: TGTGCCAGCAACTGGGGGGACAGGGGGCTTGAGACCCAGTACTTC. Its protein is CASNWGDRGLETQYF.